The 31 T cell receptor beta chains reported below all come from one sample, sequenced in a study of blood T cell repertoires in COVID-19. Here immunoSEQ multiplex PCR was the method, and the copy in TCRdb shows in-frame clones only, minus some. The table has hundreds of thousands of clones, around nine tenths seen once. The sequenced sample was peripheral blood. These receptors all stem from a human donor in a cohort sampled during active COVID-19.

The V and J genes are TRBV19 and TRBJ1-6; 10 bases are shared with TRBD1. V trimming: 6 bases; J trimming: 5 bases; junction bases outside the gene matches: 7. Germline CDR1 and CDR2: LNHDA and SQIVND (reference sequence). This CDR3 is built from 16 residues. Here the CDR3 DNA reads TGTGCCAGTAGAAAGACAGGGGGCCGTAATAATTCACCCCTCCACTTT. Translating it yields CASRKTGGRNNSPLHF. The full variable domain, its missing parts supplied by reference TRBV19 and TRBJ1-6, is DGGITQSPKYLFRKEGQNVTLSCEQNLNHDAMYWYRQDPGQGLRLIYYSQIVNDFQKGDIAEGYSVSREKKESFPLTVTSAQKNPTAFYLCASRKTGGRNNSPLHFGNGTRLTVT.

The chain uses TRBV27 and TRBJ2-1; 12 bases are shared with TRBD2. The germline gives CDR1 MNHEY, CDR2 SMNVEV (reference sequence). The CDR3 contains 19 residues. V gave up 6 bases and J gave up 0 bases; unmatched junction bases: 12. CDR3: CASSLGLAGSVTSYNEQFF. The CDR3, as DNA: TGTGCCAGCAGCCTAGGACTAGCGGGATCCGTAACCTCCTACAATGAGCAGTTCTTC.

The CDR3 is CASSEPSVGQGYGYTF. The DNA of the CDR3 is TGTGCCAGCAGTGAACCCTCGGTAGGACAGGGCTATGGCTACACCTTC. This chain uses TRBV6-1 with TRBJ1-2; 8 nucleotides agree with TRBD1. The ends lost 2 bases at V and 4 bases at J; junction bases unmatched: 9. CDR1 is MNHNS, CDR2 SASEGT, per germline. CDR3 length: 16 residues.

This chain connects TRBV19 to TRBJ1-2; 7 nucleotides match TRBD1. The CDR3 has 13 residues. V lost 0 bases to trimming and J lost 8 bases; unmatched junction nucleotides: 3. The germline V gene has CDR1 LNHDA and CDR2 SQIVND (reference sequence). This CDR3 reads CASSIEQGRGYTF. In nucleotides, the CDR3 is TGTGCCAGTAGTATAGAACAGGGGCGCGGCTACACCTTC.

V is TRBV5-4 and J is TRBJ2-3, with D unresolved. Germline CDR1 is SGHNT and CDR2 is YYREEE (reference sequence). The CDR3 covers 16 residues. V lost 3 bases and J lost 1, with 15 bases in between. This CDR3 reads CASSSPLRGGTDTQYF. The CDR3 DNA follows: TGTGCCAGCAGCTCCCCCTTGCGAGGAGGCACAGATACGCAGTATTTT.

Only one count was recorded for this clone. The CDR3 DNA sequence: TGTGCCAGCGCTGCTAGCGGGGGGCGGGCAGATACGCAGTATTTT. It is translated as CASAASGGRADTQYF. The rearrangement joins TRBV9 to TRBJ2-3; 11 bases map to TRBD2. V was clipped by 7 bases and J by 4 bases; unmatched bases: 8. Germline CDR1 is SGDLS and CDR2 is YYNGEE. This CDR3 spans 15 amino acids.

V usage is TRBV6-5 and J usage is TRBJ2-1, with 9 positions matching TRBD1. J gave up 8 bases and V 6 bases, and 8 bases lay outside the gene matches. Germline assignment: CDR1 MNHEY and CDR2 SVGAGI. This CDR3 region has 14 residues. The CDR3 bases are TGTGCCAGCAGACAGAAGGACAGGGGTCATGAGCAGTTCTTC. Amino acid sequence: CASRQKDRGHEQFF.

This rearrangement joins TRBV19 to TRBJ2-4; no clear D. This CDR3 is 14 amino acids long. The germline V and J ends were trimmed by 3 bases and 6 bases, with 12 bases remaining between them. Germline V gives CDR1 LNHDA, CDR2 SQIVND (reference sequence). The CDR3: CASSITGVGNIQYF. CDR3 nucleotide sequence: TGTGCCAGTAGTATTACGGGTGTCGGAAACATTCAGTACTTC.

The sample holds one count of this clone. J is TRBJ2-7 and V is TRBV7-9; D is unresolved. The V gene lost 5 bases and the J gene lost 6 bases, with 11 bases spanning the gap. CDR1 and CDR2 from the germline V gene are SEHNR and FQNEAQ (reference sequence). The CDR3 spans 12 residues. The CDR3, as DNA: TGTGCCAGCAGCCAAGGTGGGCTCGAGCAGTACTTC. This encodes CASSQGGLEQYF.

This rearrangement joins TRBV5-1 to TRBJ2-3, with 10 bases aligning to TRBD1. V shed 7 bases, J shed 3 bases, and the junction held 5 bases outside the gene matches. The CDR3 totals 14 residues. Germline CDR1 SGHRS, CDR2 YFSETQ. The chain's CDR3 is CASVRDRGTDTQYF. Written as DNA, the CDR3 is TGCGCCAGCGTCCGGGACAGGGGAACAGATACGCAGTATTTT.

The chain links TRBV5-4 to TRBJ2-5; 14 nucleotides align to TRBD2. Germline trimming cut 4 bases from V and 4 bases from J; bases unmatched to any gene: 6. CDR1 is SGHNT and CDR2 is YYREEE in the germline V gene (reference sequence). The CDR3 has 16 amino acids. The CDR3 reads CASSPLTSGGGETQYF. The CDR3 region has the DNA TGTGCCAGCAGCCCTCTGACTAGCGGGGGGGGAGAGACCCAGTACTTC.

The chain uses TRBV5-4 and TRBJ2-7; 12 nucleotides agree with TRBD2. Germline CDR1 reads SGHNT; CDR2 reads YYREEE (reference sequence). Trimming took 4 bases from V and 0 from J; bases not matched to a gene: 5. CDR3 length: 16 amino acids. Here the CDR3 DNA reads TGTGCCAGCAGCCGGGGGACTAGCGGGTCCTCCTACGAGCAGTACTTC. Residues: CASSRGTSGSSYEQYF. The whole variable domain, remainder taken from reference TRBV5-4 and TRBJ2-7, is ETGVTQSPTHLIKTRGQQVTLRCSSQSGHNTVSWYQQALGQGPQFIFQYYREEENGRGNFPPRFSGLQFPNYSSELNVNALELDDSALYLCASSRGTSGSSYEQYFGPGTRLTVT.

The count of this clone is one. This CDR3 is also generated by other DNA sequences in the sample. CDR3 loop: CASSQTRGAYEQYF. CDR3 nucleotide sequence: TGCGCCAGCAGCCAAACACGGGGGGCCTACGAGCAGTACTTC. The rearrangement links TRBV4-1 to TRBJ2-7; 7 nucleotides agree with TRBD2. The CDR3 is 14 amino acids. Germline CDR1 and CDR2: MGHRA and YSYEKL. The V and J ends lost 2 bases and 2 bases, in that order; junction bases with no gene match: 3.

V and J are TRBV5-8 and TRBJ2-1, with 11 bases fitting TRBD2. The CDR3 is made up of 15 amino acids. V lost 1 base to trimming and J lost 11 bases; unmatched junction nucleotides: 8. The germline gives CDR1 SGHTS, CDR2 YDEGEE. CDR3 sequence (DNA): TGTGCCAGCAGCTTGTTATTGGCTAGCGGGAGGAAGCAGTTCTTC. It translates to CASSLLLASGRKQFF.

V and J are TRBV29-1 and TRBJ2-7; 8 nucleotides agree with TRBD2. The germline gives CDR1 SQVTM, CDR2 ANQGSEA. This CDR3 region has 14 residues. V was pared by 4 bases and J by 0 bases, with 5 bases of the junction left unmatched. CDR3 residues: CSVVGGANSYEQYF. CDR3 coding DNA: TGCAGCGTTGTCGGGGGGGCTAACTCCTACGAGCAGTACTTC.

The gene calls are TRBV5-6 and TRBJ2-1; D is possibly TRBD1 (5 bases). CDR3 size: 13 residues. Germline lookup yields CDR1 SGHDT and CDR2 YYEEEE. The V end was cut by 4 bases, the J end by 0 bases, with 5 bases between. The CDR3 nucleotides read TGTGCCAGCAGCCAGGGCTCCTACAATGAGCAGTTCTTC. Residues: CASSQGSYNEQFF.

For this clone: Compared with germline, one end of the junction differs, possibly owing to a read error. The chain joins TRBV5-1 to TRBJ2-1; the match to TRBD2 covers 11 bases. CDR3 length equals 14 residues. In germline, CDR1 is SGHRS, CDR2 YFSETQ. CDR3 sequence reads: CASSILAGEELKVF. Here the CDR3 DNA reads TGCGCCAGCAGCATACTAGCGGGAGAGGAACTAAAGGTCTTC. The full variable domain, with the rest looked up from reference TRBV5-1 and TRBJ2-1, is KAGVTQTPRYLIKTRGQQVTLSCSPISGHRSVSWYQQTPGQGLQFLFEYFSETQRNKGNFPGRFSGRQFSNSRSEMNVSTLELGDSALYLCASSILAGEELKVFGPGTRLTVL.

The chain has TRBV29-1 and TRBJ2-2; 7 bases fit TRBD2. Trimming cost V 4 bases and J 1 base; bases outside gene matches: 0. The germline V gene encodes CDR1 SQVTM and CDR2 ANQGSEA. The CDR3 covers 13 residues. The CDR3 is CSVAGGNTGELFF. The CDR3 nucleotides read TGCAGCGTTGCGGGGGGGAACACCGGGGAGCTGTTTTTT.

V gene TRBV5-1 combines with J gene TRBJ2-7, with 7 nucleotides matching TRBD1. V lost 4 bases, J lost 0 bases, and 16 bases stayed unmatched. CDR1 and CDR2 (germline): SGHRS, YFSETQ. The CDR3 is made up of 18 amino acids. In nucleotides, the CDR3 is TGCGCCAGCAGCGTGGGAGACAGGGAACACCCAAACTCCTACGAGCAGTACTTC. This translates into CASSVGDREHPNSYEQYF.

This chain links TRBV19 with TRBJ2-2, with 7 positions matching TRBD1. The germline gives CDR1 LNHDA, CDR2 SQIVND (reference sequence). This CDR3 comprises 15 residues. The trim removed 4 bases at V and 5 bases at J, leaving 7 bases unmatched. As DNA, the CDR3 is TGTGCCAGTAGTAGGCGGTCAGGGGGAACCGGGGAGCTGTTTTTT. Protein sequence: CASSRRSGGTGELFF.

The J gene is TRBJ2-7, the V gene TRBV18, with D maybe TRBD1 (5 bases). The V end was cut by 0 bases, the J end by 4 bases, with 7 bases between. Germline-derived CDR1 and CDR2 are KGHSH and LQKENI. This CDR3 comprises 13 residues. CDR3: CASSPPGPYEQYF. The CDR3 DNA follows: TGTGCCAGCTCACCACCGGGGCCTTACGAGCAGTACTTC. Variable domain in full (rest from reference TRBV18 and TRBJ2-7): NAGVMQNPRHLVRRRGQEARLRCSPMKGHSHVYWYRQLPEEGLKFMVYLQKENIIDESGMPKERFSAEFPKEGPSILRIQQVVRGDSAAYFCASSPPGPYEQYFGPGTRLTVT.

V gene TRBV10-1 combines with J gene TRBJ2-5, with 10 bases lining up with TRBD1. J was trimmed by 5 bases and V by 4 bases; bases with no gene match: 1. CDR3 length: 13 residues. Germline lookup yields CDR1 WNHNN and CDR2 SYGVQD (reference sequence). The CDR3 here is CASSGQGAETQYF. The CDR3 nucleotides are TGCGCCAGCAGTGGACAGGGGGCGGAGACCCAGTACTTC.

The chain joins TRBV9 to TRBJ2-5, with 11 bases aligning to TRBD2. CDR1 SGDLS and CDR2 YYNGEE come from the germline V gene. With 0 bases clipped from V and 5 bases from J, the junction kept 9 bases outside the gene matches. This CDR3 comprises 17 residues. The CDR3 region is CASSVGLAGIYGETQYF. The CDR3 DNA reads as TGTGCCAGCAGCGTAGGACTAGCGGGGATTTATGGGGAGACCCAGTACTTC.

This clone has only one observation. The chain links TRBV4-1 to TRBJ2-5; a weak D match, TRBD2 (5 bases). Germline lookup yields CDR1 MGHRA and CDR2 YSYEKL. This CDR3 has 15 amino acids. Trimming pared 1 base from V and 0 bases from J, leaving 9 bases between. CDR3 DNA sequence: TGCGCCAGCAGCCAAGCTTCGCGGGACCAAGAGACCCAGTACTTC. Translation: CASSQASRDQETQYF.

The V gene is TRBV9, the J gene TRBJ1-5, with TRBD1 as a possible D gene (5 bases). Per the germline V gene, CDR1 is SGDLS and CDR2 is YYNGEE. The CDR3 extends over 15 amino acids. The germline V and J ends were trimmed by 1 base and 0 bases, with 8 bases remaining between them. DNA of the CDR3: TGTGCCAGCAGCGTATCGGGGGTTAGCAATCAGCCCCAGCATTTT. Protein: CASSVSGVSNQPQHF.

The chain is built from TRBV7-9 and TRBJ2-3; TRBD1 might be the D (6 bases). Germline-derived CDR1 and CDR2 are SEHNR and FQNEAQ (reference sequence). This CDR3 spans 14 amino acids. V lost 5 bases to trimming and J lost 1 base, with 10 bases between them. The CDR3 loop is CASSLTGRTDTQYF. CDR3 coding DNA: TGTGCCAGCAGCCTGACAGGCCGCACAGATACGCAGTATTTT.

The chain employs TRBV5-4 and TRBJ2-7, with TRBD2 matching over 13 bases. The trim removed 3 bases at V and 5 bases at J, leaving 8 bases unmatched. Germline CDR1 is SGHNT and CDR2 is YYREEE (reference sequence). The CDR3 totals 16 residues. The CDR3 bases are TGTGCCAGCAGCTCCCACCGGACTAGCGGGAGTCACGAGCAGTACTTC. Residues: CASSSHRTSGSHEQYF.

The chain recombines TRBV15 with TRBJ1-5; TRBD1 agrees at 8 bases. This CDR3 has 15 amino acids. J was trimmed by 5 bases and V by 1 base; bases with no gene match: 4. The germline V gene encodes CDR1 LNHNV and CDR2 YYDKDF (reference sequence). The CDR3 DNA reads TGTGCCACCAGCAGAGGCGCAGGGGGCCATCAGCCCCAGCATTTT. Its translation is CATSRGAGGHQPQHF.

In DNA form, the CDR3 reads TGTGCCACCAGCAGAGCGGTAGCAGCGGCTAATGAAAAACTGTTTTTT. Protein sequence: CATSRAVAAANEKLFF. The chain joins TRBV15 to TRBJ1-4; D is uncertain. CDR3 length: 16 amino acids. Trimming pared 1 base from V and 3 bases from J, leaving 12 bases between. Germline CDR1 reads LNHNV; CDR2 reads YYDKDF (reference sequence).

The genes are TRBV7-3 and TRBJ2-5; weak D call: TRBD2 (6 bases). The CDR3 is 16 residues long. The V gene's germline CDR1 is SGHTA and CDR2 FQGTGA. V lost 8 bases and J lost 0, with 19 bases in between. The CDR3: CASSQGLNTYQETQYF. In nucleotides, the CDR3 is TGTGCCAGCTCACAAGGACTAAATACATACCAAGAGACCCAGTACTTC.

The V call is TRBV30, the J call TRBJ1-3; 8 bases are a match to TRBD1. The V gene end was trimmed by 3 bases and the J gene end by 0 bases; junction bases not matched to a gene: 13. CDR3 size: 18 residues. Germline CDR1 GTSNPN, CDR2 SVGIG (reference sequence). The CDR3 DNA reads TGTGCCTGGAGGGGAGACGAAACAGGGGGTTCCTCTGGAAACACCATATATTTT. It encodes CAWRGDETGGSSGNTIYF.